These 24 T cell receptor beta chains came from one sample sequenced in a study of low-dose radiotherapy and immunotherapy resistance in tumors (dated 2022 in TCRdb). The sample's time point label is to be understood as: before trial treatment. Sequencing was performed on an Illumina HiSeq 2500. To make first-strand cDNA, Superscript III was used along with a set of TRAV- and TRBV-specific primers so that both the TCRalpha and TCRbeta chains were covered. TCRs were amplified with Phusion for 20 to 25 PCR cycles using a constant-region primer together with the adapter attached to the V primers. The raw public reads went through TCRdb reprocessing: fastp at Q25, MiXCR clone calling, in-frame beta chains kept. Every entry covers one CDR3 protein and lists the most common genes and DNA from its rows. For this sample there are about 82,000 distinct CDR3 sequences; approximately 20% appear just once. The ten largest clones take up 5% to 7% of the sample.

Sequenced here: PBMCs, sampled before treatment. These receptors came from a male donor with prostate cancer.

This chain links TRBV2 with TRBJ1-5, with 8 bases fitting TRBD1. V lost 7 bases, J lost 4 bases, and 6 bases stayed unmatched. There are 14 residues in the CDR3. CDR1 SNHLY and CDR2 FYNNEI come from the germline V gene. The CDR3: CASNSGGYNQPQHF. The CDR3 DNA is TGTGCCAGCAATTCAGGGGGCTATAATCAGCCCCAGCATTTT.

This clonotype was recorded at least ten times. This chain links TRBV6-2 or TRBV6-3 with TRBJ1-2, with D possibly TRBD1 on 6 matching bases. Per germline, CDR1 MNHEY and CDR2 SVGEGT. The CDR3 is 13 residues long. V gave up 7 bases and J gave up 2 bases, with 11 bases separating them. The chain's CDR3 is CASTSGQNYGYTF. CDR3 nucleotide sequence: TGTGCCAGCACCTCGGGACAAAACTATGGCTACACCTTC.

This clonotype was counted at least ten times. CDR3 sequence reads: CASSQLLAGGYNEQFF. The CDR3, as DNA: TGTGCCAGCAGCCAATTACTAGCGGGGGGCTACAATGAGCAGTTCTTC. The chain recombines TRBV14 with TRBJ2-1, with 12 bases matching TRBD2. This CDR3 is built from 16 residues. The V and J ends lost 2 bases and 3 bases, in that order; junction bases with no gene match: 2. The V gene's germline CDR1 is SGHDN and CDR2 FVKESK.

In its sample, this clonotype was seen a few times. This chain uses TRBV6-2 or TRBV6-3 with TRBJ2-1; 15 bases match TRBD2. J was trimmed by 0 bases and V by 5 bases; bases with no gene match: 5. CDR1 MNHEY and CDR2 SVGEGT come from the germline V gene. The CDR3 is 18 amino acids. Written as DNA, the CDR3 is TGTGCCAGCAGTGGGACTAGCGGGAGGCTGAACTCCTACAATGAGCAGTTCTTC. Protein sequence: CASSGTSGRLNSYNEQFF.

Of note for this clonotype: No DNA is shown, since the ends of the CDR3 on it are uncertain; the CDR3 is the one TCRdb lists. This sequence joins TRBV5-1 and TRBJ2-2; the table's D call, TRBD2, was not checked against the DNA. Germline V gives CDR1 SGHRS, CDR2 YFSETQ. The CDR3 has 16 residues if both end residues are counted. Here the CDR3 reads CASSAGLENTGELFFF.

This clonotype was recorded many times. The junction differs from germline at one of its ends, possibly a read error. The chain joins TRBV30 to TRBJ2-7; unclear D gene. The germline V gene encodes CDR1 GTSNPN and CDR2 SVGIG (reference sequence). The CDR3 consists of 14 residues. For the CDR3, the DNA is TGTGCCTGGAGTGTACCGAGTGAGTCCTATGAGCAGTACTTC. It encodes CAWSVPSESYEQYF.

This clonotype appeared a few times. This chain links TRBV28 with TRBJ2-3, with 8 bases matching TRBD2. Germline-derived CDR1 and CDR2 are MDHEN and SYDVKM. V lost 6 bases and J lost 4; bases outside the gene matches: 6. This CDR3 has 14 amino acids. CDR3 DNA: TGTGCCAGCAGACCGGGACTAGGAGCAGATACGCAGTATTTT. Amino acid sequence: CASRPGLGADTQYF.

This clonotype was recorded at least ten times. The J gene is TRBJ1-2, the V gene TRBV9, with unresolved D. Germline V gene sequence: CDR1 SGDLS, CDR2 YYNGEE. The CDR3 extends over 11 amino acids. V lost 3 bases and J lost 8, with 8 bases in between. The CDR3 DNA is TGTGCCAGCAGCGCCGAGCGGGGCTACACCTTC. This sequence encodes CASSAERGYTF.

This clonotype appeared many times. This chain links TRBV11-3 with TRBJ2-1; 8 nucleotides match TRBD2. Unmatched junction bases numbered 5, after V lost 3 bases and J lost 4 bases. The CDR3 has 15 residues. Germline V gene data show CDR1 as SGHNT and CDR2 as YENEEA. The CDR3 DNA is TGTGCCAGCAGCTTTAATAGCGGGGATTACAATGAGCAGTTCTTC. Translating it yields CASSFNSGDYNEQFF. Looking up the rest from reference TRBV11-3 and TRBJ2-1 gives the full variable domain: EAGVVQSPRYKIIEKKQPVAFWCNPISGHNTLYWYLQNLGQGPELLIRYENEEAVDDSQLPKDRFSAERLKGVDSTLKIQPAELGDSAVYLCASSFNSGDYNEQFFGPGTRLTVL.

This clonotype was recorded at least ten times. This chain links TRBV5-1 with TRBJ2-1; possible D gene TRBD1, 6 bases. The CDR3 consists of 15 residues. The V end was cut by 4 bases, the J end by 7 bases, with 18 bases between. Germline CDR1 is SGHRS and CDR2 is YFSETQ. In DNA, the CDR3 is TGCGCCAGCAGCCGACGGGACACCGGATGGAATGAGCAGTTCTTC. Translated, it gives CASSRRDTGWNEQFF.

This clonotype was seen many times. This chain joins TRBV3-1 and TRBJ1-5; unclear D gene. The CDR3 is made up of 16 amino acids. The germline V gene has CDR1 LGHDT and CDR2 YNNKEL (reference sequence). V was pared by 0 bases and J by 0 bases, with 9 bases between. CDR3 in amino acids: CASSQDGSDSNQPQHF. The CDR3 region has the DNA TGTGCCAGCAGCCAAGATGGATCGGATAGCAATCAGCCCCAGCATTTT.

This clonotype was seen ten or more times. The chain is built from TRBV5-1 and TRBJ2-6, with TRBD1 matching over 7 bases. The trim removed 0 bases at V and 2 bases at J, leaving 14 bases unmatched. CDR3 size: 20 residues. The germline CDR1 and CDR2 sequences are SGHRS and YFSETQ. The CDR3 nucleotides are TGCGCCAGCAGCTTGGATGCTACAGGGGACATCCGAACTGGGGCCAACGTCCTGACTTTC. This codes for CASSLDATGDIRTGANVLTF.

At least ten counts were recorded for this clonotype. The gene calls are TRBV4-1 and TRBJ2-1; D unresolved. The germline gives CDR1 MGHRA, CDR2 YSYEKL. V was pared by 0 bases and J by 7 bases, with 4 bases between. The CDR3 is 12 residues long. CDR3 amino acids: CASSQDINEQFF. DNA for the CDR3: TGCGCCAGCAGCCAAGATATAAATGAGCAGTTCTTC.

This clonotype was counted ten times or more. J is TRBJ2-5 and V is TRBV19; 11 bases match TRBD2. Losses at the gene ends were 6 bases for V and 2 bases for J; bases not matched to a gene: 5. CDR3 length equals 15 residues. Germline lookup yields CDR1 LNHDA and CDR2 SQIVND (reference sequence). This chain's CDR3 is CASRRLAGSQETQYF. The CDR3 region has the DNA TGTGCCAGTAGACGACTAGCGGGGTCACAAGAGACCCAGTACTTC.

This clonotype was observed many times. The CDR3 loop is CSALPGQGADTQYF. DNA of the CDR3: TGCAGCGCCCTACCGGGACAGGGGGCAGATACGCAGTATTTT. The chain uses TRBV29-1 and TRBJ2-3, with 11 bases fitting TRBD1. V was clipped by 7 bases and J by 4 bases; unmatched bases: 7. CDR1 SQVTM and CDR2 ANQGSEA come from the germline V gene. The CDR3 contains 14 residues.

At least ten counts were recorded for this clonotype. The chain links TRBV3-1 to TRBJ1-5, with D unresolved. The germline V gene has CDR1 LGHDT and CDR2 YNNKEL (reference sequence). V lost 4 bases, J lost 4 bases, and 8 bases lay in between. This CDR3 has 13 residues. The CDR3, as DNA: TGTGCCAGCAGCCGGCAGGTTAATCAGCCCCAGCATTTT. This translates into CASSRQVNQPQHF.

The rearrangement uses TRBV6-2 or TRBV6-3 and TRBJ2-7; no clear D. This CDR3 has 14 amino acids. Trimming shortened V by 5 bases and J by 0 bases, and 11 bases separated the two germline ends. Per the germline V gene, CDR1 is MNHEY and CDR2 is SVGEGT. In nucleotides, the CDR3 is TGTGCCAGCAGTCGGACCGGTAGCTCCTACGAGCAGTACGTC. Its protein is CASSRTGSSYEQYV.

This clonotype was seen many times. The rearrangement links TRBV30 to TRBJ1-2, with D perhaps matching TRBD1 (5 bases). The CDR3 is made up of 12 amino acids. Trimming stripped 3 bases from V and 10 bases from J, with 15 bases between. Germline values: CDR1 GTSNPN, CDR2 SVGIG (reference sequence). The CDR3 sequence: CAWSGGHGFYTF. DNA of the CDR3: TGTGCCTGGAGCGGCGGACACGGGTTCTACACCTTC.

At least ten counts were recorded for this clonotype. The J gene is TRBJ2-7, the V gene TRBV6-2 or TRBV6-3, with 11 bases that match TRBD1. The CDR3 runs 15 residues. The V and J ends lost 5 bases and 4 bases, in that order; junction bases with no gene match: 7. Germline V CDR1 and CDR2: MNHEY, SVGEGT. The CDR3 is CASSERDRGDYEQYF. For the CDR3, the DNA is TGTGCCAGCAGTGAACGGGACAGGGGGGATTACGAGCAGTACTTC.

There are many counts of this clonotype. The V call is TRBV13, the J call TRBJ2-1, with TRBD1 matching 10 bases. The CDR3 covers 20 residues. V shed 6 bases and J 5 bases; nucleotides not matched to a gene: 22. The germline V gene encodes CDR1 PRHDT and CDR2 FYEKMQ (reference sequence). The CDR3 nucleotides read TGTGCCAGCAGGAGCCGGGACAGGGGATCGCAGCGGATTCGGAACAATGAGCAGTTCTTC. This gives the protein CASRSRDRGSQRIRNNEQFF.

The chain uses TRBV6-4 and TRBJ2-2, with D hard to call. The CDR3 covers 13 residues. Trimming pared 3 bases from V and 6 bases from J, leaving 8 bases between. Germline CDR1 reads MRHNA; CDR2 reads SNTAGT. The chain's CDR3 is CASSEFMSGELFF. The CDR3 DNA follows: TGTGCCAGCAGTGAATTTATGTCCGGGGAGCTGTTTTTT.

In its sample, this clonotype was seen a few times. V and J are TRBV29-1 and TRBJ2-1; the D is unclear. The CDR3 contains 12 residues. CDR1 and CDR2 from the germline V gene are SQVTM and ANQGSEA. Trimming removed 5 bases from V and 9 bases from J, with 14 bases in between. The DNA for the CDR3 is TGCAGCGTTTTTTTTCCTGACTCTGAGCAGTTCTTC. This codes for CSVFFPDSEQFF.

This clonotype was detected ten times or more. V and J are TRBV7-2 and TRBJ2-1; 10 bases match TRBD2. The V gene's germline CDR1 is SGHTA and CDR2 FQGNSA. The CDR3 length is 16 residues. V gave up 6 bases and J gave up 0 bases; unmatched junction bases: 5. The DNA for the CDR3 is TGTGCCAGCAGAGTATCTAGCGGGAGCTCCTACAATGAGCAGTTCTTC. Amino acids: CASRVSSGSSYNEQFF.

This clonotype was recorded many times. For the CDR3, the DNA is TGCGCCAGCAGCCAAGACAGGGTCCCTCAGCCCCAGCATTTT. Its protein product is CASSQDRVPQPQHF. This rearrangement joins TRBV4-1 to TRBJ1-5, with TRBD1 as a possible D gene (5 bases). The CDR3 runs to 14 residues. The germline CDR1 and CDR2 sequences are MGHRA and YSYEKL. The V end lost 0 bases, the J end lost 6 bases, and 9 bases lay between the germline ends.